Listed here are 17 T cell receptor beta chains from one sample, sequenced in a study of blood T cell repertoires in COVID-19. The table came from immunoSEQ multiplex PCR; TCRdb's copy has only in-frame clones and leaves some out. The sample lists 120,000 to 150,000 clones, roughly four fifths occurring once. Sequences were obtained from peripheral blood. The source of these receptors is a woman of 80 years or more in a cohort sampled during active or convalescent COVID-19.

The V gene is TRBV5-1, the J gene TRBJ1-2; 9 bases agree with TRBD1. V lost 4 bases to trimming and J lost 4 bases; unmatched junction nucleotides: 8. The CDR3 has 15 amino acids. Germline V lookup: CDR1 SGHRS, CDR2 YFSETQ. Here the CDR3 DNA reads TGCGCCAGCAGCGTGGGGACAGGGTTACTCTATGGCTACACCTTC. This gives the protein CASSVGTGLLYGYTF.

The chain combines TRBV7-3 with TRBJ2-3, with 11 bases lining up with TRBD2. The J segment lost 0 bases and the V segment lost 5 bases, leaving 4 bases of the junction unmatched. The CDR3 contains 16 residues. From germline, CDR1 is SGHTA and CDR2 FQGTGA. CDR3 residues: CASSQGLAASTDTQYF. The CDR3 DNA sequence: TGTGCCAGCAGCCAGGGACTAGCGGCTAGCACAGATACGCAGTATTTT.

The chain combines TRBV6-1 with TRBJ2-2; maybe TRBD2 (7 bases). V was pared by 2 bases and J by 4 bases, with 14 bases between. CDR1 and CDR2 from the germline V gene are MNHNS and SASEGT. CDR3 size: 16 residues. The CDR3 nucleotides are TGTGCCAGCAGTGAAAGGGGGGGAAGGGGCACCGGGGAGCTGTTTTTT. Protein: CASSERGGRGTGELFF.

This rearrangement joins TRBV6-4 to TRBJ1-1; D is possibly TRBD1 (6 bases). Germline CDR1 reads MRHNA; CDR2 reads SNTAGT. This CDR3 has 14 amino acids. The ends were cut back, 7 bases at V and 4 bases at J, with 16 bases in the middle. As DNA, the CDR3 is TGTGCCAGCAAAGTAGAGGGGGACATCACTGAAGCTTTCTTT. Protein sequence: CASKVEGDITEAFF.

The chain recombines TRBV5-8 with TRBJ2-7, with a tentative D call TRBD1 (5 bases). V shed 6 bases and J shed 3 bases, with 19 bases lying between them. Looked up from germline, CDR1 is SGHTS and CDR2 is YDEGEE. The CDR3 loop spans 15 amino acids. The CDR3 sequence: CASNPTAGPLYEQYV. The CDR3 coding sequence is TGTGCCAGCAACCCCACGGCAGGGCCCCTCTACGAGCAGTACGTC.

J is TRBJ1-6 and V is TRBV1; TRBD1 reflects the table's D call only, with no check against the DNA. TRBV1 has pseudogene status. The CDR3 totals 14 residues. DNA of the CDR3: TGCACCAGCAGCCAAAAGGGGGCACGTTCACCCCTCCACTTT. Protein product: CTSSQKGARSPLHF.

The rearrangement joins TRBV7-9 to TRBJ1-2, with 7 bases matching TRBD1. Trimming removed 5 bases from V and 8 bases from J; junction bases left unmatched: 5. This CDR3 comprises 12 residues. Germline-derived CDR1 and CDR2 are SEHNR and FQNEAQ (reference sequence). The CDR3 DNA reads TGTGCCAGCAGCGCTACAGGGGACGGCTACACCTTC. It specifies CASSATGDGYTF.

The gene calls are TRBV7-8 and TRBJ2-1; 7 positions match TRBD1. The CDR3 consists of 13 residues. Germline V gives CDR1 SGHVS, CDR2 FQNEAQ. With 3 bases clipped from V and 5 bases from J, the junction kept 1 base outside the gene matches. CDR3 in DNA: TGTGCCAGCAGCTTGGGACAGAACAATGAGCAGTTCTTC. It specifies CASSLGQNNEQFF.

This clone has only a few counts. This rearrangement joins TRBV4-1 to TRBJ2-7, with D maybe TRBD1 (5 bases). This CDR3 region has 15 residues. The V gene's germline CDR1 is MGHRA and CDR2 YSYEKL. V was cut by 1 base and J by 6 bases, with 16 bases left in between. CDR3 DNA sequence: TGCGCCAGCAGCCAAGGGGGCGGCGTCGTCACCGAGCAGTACTTC. Amino acids: CASSQGGGVVTEQYF.

V and J are TRBV21-1 and TRBJ2-7; no check of the table's D call, TRBD1, against the DNA was made. TRBV21-1 is tagged as a pseudogene. The CDR3 consists of 13 residues. The DNA for the CDR3 is TGTGCCAGCAACGAGGACAGAAATTACGAGCAGTACTTC. Protein sequence: CASNEDRNYEQYF.

This clone has a single count. V and J are TRBV5-1 and TRBJ2-1, with TRBD2 matching over 8 bases. The V gene's germline CDR1 is SGHRS and CDR2 YFSETQ. This CDR3 spans 15 amino acids. V lost 4 bases to trimming and J lost 0 bases; unmatched junction nucleotides: 3. The CDR3 bases are TGCGCCAGCAGCGTTCGGGGGGGCTCCTACAATGAGCAGTTCTTC. This translates into CASSVRGGSYNEQFF.

The chain uses TRBV7-3 and TRBJ2-5, with D possibly being TRBD1 (5 bases). V was shortened by 5 bases and J by 4 bases, with 17 bases between the two germline ends. Germline V gives CDR1 SGHTA, CDR2 FQGTGA. The CDR3 length is 15 residues. As DNA, the CDR3 is TGTGCCAGCAGCCCCGGGCTGCTAAGGGGAGAGACCCAGTACTTC. Amino acid sequence: CASSPGLLRGETQYF.

V gene TRBV24-1 combines with J gene TRBJ2-3; TRBD1 agrees at 8 bases. The CDR3 runs to 15 residues. Germline-derived CDR1 and CDR2 are KGHDR and SFDVKD. J gave up 2 bases and V 4 bases, and 4 bases lay outside the gene matches. CDR3 in amino acids: CATSDYRGITDTQYF. The CDR3 nucleotides read TGTGCCACCAGTGACTACAGGGGGATCACAGATACGCAGTATTTT.

This clone came up a few times. The chain combines TRBV5-1 with TRBJ1-2, with D hard to call. The CDR3 totals 12 residues. Germline V lookup: CDR1 SGHRS, CDR2 YFSETQ. Trimming left V 0 bases short and J 9 bases short, with 9 bases between. As DNA, the CDR3 is TGCGCCAGCAGCTTGGGGGCTCCAAGCTACACCTTC. The encoded protein is CASSLGAPSYTF.

The genes are TRBV5-1 and TRBJ2-5, with 8 bases that match TRBD1. The CDR3 runs to 14 residues. Germline loops: CDR1 SGHRS, CDR2 YFSETQ. V shed 5 bases, J shed 5 bases, and the junction held 8 bases outside the gene matches. The CDR3 bases are TGCGCCAGCAGATGGGACAGGTCAAGGGAGACCCAGTACTTC. The encoded protein is CASRWDRSRETQYF.

The V and J genes are TRBV19 and TRBJ2-5, with D unclear. CDR3 length: 14 residues. V gave up 10 bases and J gave up 0 bases, with 15 bases separating them. CDR1 and CDR2 (germline): LNHDA, SQIVND (reference sequence). The chain's CDR3 is CAIIGRRYQETQYF. CDR3 in DNA: TGTGCCATTATAGGTCGGCGGTACCAAGAGACCCAGTACTTC.

The J gene is TRBJ2-1, the V gene TRBV5-1; TRBD2 matches at 8 bases. The germline V gene encodes CDR1 SGHRS and CDR2 YFSETQ. V lost 1 base to trimming and J lost 4 bases; unmatched junction nucleotides: 4. The CDR3 has 15 amino acids. This chain's CDR3 is CASSLSAGGYNEQFF. For the CDR3, the DNA is TGCGCCAGCAGCTTGTCGGCGGGGGGTTACAATGAGCAGTTCTTC.